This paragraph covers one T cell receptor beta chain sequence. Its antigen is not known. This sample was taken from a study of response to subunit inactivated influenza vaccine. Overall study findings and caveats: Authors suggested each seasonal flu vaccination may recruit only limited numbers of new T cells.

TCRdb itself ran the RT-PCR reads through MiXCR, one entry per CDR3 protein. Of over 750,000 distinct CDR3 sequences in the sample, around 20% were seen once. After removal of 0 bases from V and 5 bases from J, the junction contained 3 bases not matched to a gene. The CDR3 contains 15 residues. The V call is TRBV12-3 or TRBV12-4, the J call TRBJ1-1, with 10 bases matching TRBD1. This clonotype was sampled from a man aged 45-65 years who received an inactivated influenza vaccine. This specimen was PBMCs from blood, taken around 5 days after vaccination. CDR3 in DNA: TGTGCCAGCAGTTTAGCGGGGACAGGGGCAACTGAAGCTTTCTTT. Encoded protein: CASSLAGTGATEAFF.